Listed below are T cell receptor beta chains from one sample, sequenced in a study of T cells in Graves' hyperthyroidism and ophthalmopathy. MiXCR was run by TCRdb on the multiplex PCR reads, yielding one entry per CDR3 protein. The sample consists of hundreds of thousands of distinct CDR3 sequences, around 39% of them appearing once. Material for sequencing was blood. The receptors stem from a young man with Graves' hyperthyroidism. Each CDR3 is given with its conserved first and last residue. A D gene is named only where the DNA matches it firmly. Clone size is shown for a subset of rows, as once, few, many or a class of expanded clone.

j_call	v_call	d_call	clone_size	cdr3_nt	cdr3_aa
TRBJ2-2	TRBV2	NA	many	TGTGCCAGCATAACCAGCGTGAGCACCGGGGAGCTGTTTTTT	CASITSVSTGELFF
TRBJ2-7	TRBV19	NA	NA	TGTGCCAGTAGTATAGGCGCCCACGAGCAGTACTTC	CASSIGAHEQYF
TRBJ2-7	TRBV7-9	TRBD1	many	TGTGCCAGCAGCTTAGGGACAGGGGGCGGTTACGAGCAGTACTTC	CASSLGTGGGYEQYF
TRBJ1-1	TRBV10-3	NA	NA	TGTGCCATCAGTGAGGGGGTGGCGGGAACAACTGAAGCTTTCTTT	CAISEGVAGTTEAFF
TRBJ2-5	TRBV29-1	NA	many	TGCAGCGGTGGTCTCAACATGGAGGAGACCCAGTACTTC	CSGGLNMEETQYF
TRBJ1-5	TRBV24-1	TRBD1	NA	TGTGCCACCAGTGAGCTCTTACTACAGGGGCCGGGCAATCAGCCCCAGCATTTT	CATSELLLQGPGNQPQHF
TRBJ1-5	TRBV19	TRBD1	many	TGTGCCAGTAGTATACAACGCGACAGGGCTAGCAATCAGCCCCAGCATTTT	CASSIQRDRASNQPQHF
TRBJ1-5	TRBV20-1	NA	few	TGCAGTGCTAGTACCGAATCACAGGGATGGGAAAAGCCCCAGCATTTT	CSASTESQGWEKPQHF
TRBJ1-4	TRBV6-6	NA	many	TGTGCCAGCAGCCAACCGGAAAAACTGTTTTTT	CASSQPEKLFF
TRBJ2-7	TRBV2	TRBD1	NA	TGTGCCAGCAGGCCCTTAAAAACACAGGGGCGCGGATCCTGCGAGCAGTACTTC	CASRPLKTQGRGSCEQYF
TRBJ1-3	TRBV19	NA	many	TGTGCCTCACGGTGGGGGGCTGGAAACACCATATATTTT	CASRWGAGNTIYF
TRBJ1-2	TRBV10-3	NA	NA	TGTGCCATCAGTGAGTCCACCGGGATCTATGGCTACACCTTC	CAISESTGIYGYTF
TRBJ1-4	TRBV5-1	NA	NA	TGCGCCAGCAGCTTGGAGGCGGAGGAAAAACTGTTTTTT	CASSLEAEEKLFF
TRBJ2-2	TRBV11-2	TRBD1	NA	TGTGCCAGCAGCTTAGTGACAGGGTCCGGGGAGCTGTTTTTT	CASSLVTGSGELFF
TRBJ1-5	TRBV20-1	NA	NA	TGCAGTGCTAGGGATTCCGGGACCGGACATCAGCCCCAGCATTTT	CSARDSGTGHQPQHF
TRBJ1-1	TRBV7-2	TRBD1	NA	TGTGCCAGCAGCCCGGACAGGGGGCCTTTT	CASSPDRGPF
TRBJ2-2	TRBV7-3	TRBD2	few	TGTGCCAGCAGCCGACTAGCGGGCAGCACCGGGGAGCTGTTTTTT	CASSRLAGSTGELFF
TRBJ1-6	TRBV25-1	NA	NA	TGTGCCAGCCAAGATACTAGCAATTCACCCCTCCACTTT	CASQDTSNSPLHF
TRBJ1-6	TRBV7-9	NA	NA	TGTGCCAGCAGCTTAAGTATGTCACCCCTCCACTTT	CASSLSMSPLHF
TRBJ1-1	TRBV2	NA	NA	TGTGCCAGCAGTGTGAGGGCTGTGAACACTGAAGCTTTCTTT	CASSVRAVNTEAFF
TRBJ2-7	TRBV5-1	TRBD2	NA	TGCGCCAGCAGCTTGGCGCCTAGCGGGGGAAGATTCGGGGAGCAGTACTTC	CASSLAPSGGRFGEQYF
TRBJ1-1	TRBV7-3	NA	NA	TGTGCCAGCAGCAACGCCCCGAACACTGAAGCTTTCTTT	CASSNAPNTEAFF
TRBJ1-3	TRBV6-1	NA	few	TGTGCCAGCAGCGATTTACTGACTTTTTCCTCTGGAAACACCATATATTTT	CASSDLLTFSSGNTIYF
TRBJ2-7	TRBV9	NA	few	TGTGCCAGCAGCGAAGGGGCGCTTGAATCGTACGAGCAGTACTTC	CASSEGALESYEQYF
TRBJ1-4	TRBV20-1	NA	NA	TGCAGTGCTAGCGGCAGGGGACGGAGAAGTGAAAAACTGTTTTTT	CSASGRGRRSEKLFF
TRBJ2-5	TRBV4-1	TRBD1	few	TGTGCCAGCAGCCAAGAGATGACAGGGCGAGAGACCCAGTACTTC	CASSQEMTGRETQYF
TRBJ2-2	TRBV7-2	NA	few	TGTGCCAGCAGCCAAGATCGGACAGCCGAGGACGGGGAGCTGTTTTTT	CASSQDRTAEDGELFF
TRBJ1-4	TRBV7-9	NA	few	TGTGCCAGCAGCGAAGGGCCCGGGGGTGAAAAACTGTTTTTT	CASSEGPGGEKLFF
TRBJ2-2	TRBV3-1	NA	NA	TGTGCCAGCAGTCCTATACAGGGAGGCGGGGAGCTGTTTTTT	CASSPIQGGGELFF
TRBJ2-7	TRBV6-6	NA	few	TGTGCCAGCAAGTGGGCGAGCTCCTACGAGCAGTACTTC	CASKWASSYEQYF
TRBJ2-7	TRBV2	NA	NA	TGTGCCAGCAGTTTTGGGGACTCGCAGTACTTC	CASSFGDSQYF
TRBJ2-5	TRBV24-1	NA	many	TGTGCCACCAGTAAGACGGGAGCGAACCAAGAGACCCAGTACTTC	CATSKTGANQETQYF
TRBJ1-5	TRBV10-3	NA	many	TGTGCCATCAGGGAGCCAGTCAATCAGCCCCAGCATTTT	CAIREPVNQPQHF
TRBJ1-1	TRBV19	NA	few	TGTGCCAGTAGTGCCCTAGACCCGCTAAGTGACACTGAAGCTTTCTTT	CASSALDPLSDTEAFF
TRBJ2-5	TRBV6-5	TRBD2	NA	TGTGCCAGCAACCCTAGCGGCAGCGGTAGCGGGGCCCAGTACTTC	CASNPSGSGSGAQYF
TRBJ1-1	TRBV6-5	NA	NA	TGTGCCATCAGTTACGCCAGTCTTTGGTTCTTT	CAISYASLWFF
TRBJ2-2	TRBV9	NA	NA	TGTGCCAGCAGCTTCATCGCGAACACCGGGGAGCTGTTTTTT	CASSFIANTGELFF
TRBJ2-2	TRBV5-4	TRBD2	NA	TGTGCCAGCAGCCAACTAGCGGATAACACCGGGGAGCTGTTTTTT	CASSQLADNTGELFF
TRBJ2-7	TRBV20-1	TRBD1	NA	TGCAGTGCCAGCCGGACAGGGACCTCCTACGAGCAGTACTTC	CSASRTGTSYEQYF
TRBJ1-3	TRBV20-1	NA	NA	TGCAGTGCTGCAGGTGGCGGGGGACGGGGTGGAAACACCATATATTTT	CSAAGGGGRGGNTIYF
TRBJ1-5	TRBV15	NA	many	TGTGCCACCAGCAGAGAATCCGGAGGGTTCAGCAATCAGCCCCAGCATTTT	CATSRESGGFSNQPQHF
TRBJ2-2	TRBV6-2/TRBV6-3	NA	NA	TGTGCCAGCAGTTACCCAGTTTCGGAGGACACCGGGGAGCTGTTTTTT	CASSYPVSEDTGELFF
TRBJ1-1	TRBV12-3/TRBV12-4	NA	NA	TGTGCCAGCAGTCAACACGGTACCTACATGAACACTGAAGCTTTCTTT	CASSQHGTYMNTEAFF
TRBJ2-5	TRBV29-1	TRBD1	NA	TGCAGCGTTGACGTGACAGGGACAGAGACCCAGTACTTC	CSVDVTGTETQYF
TRBJ2-5	TRBV29-1	TRBD2	many	TGCAGCGTGGCTAGCGGTAAAGAGACCCAGTACTTC	CSVASGKETQYF
TRBJ1-6	TRBV19	NA	NA	TGTGCCAGTAGTATGGAGCCTTCTCAAGTTCGGCCCCTCCACTTT	CASSMEPSQVRPLHF
TRBJ1-1	TRBV12-3/TRBV12-4	NA	few	TGTGCCAGCAGTTTTGGCCAGGGAGCTTTCTTT	CASSFGQGAFF
TRBJ1-4	TRBV7-2	NA	NA	TGTGCCAGCAGCCGAAGCGGGGATTCTAATGAAAAACTGTTTTTT	CASSRSGDSNEKLFF
TRBJ1-1	TRBV14	NA	few	TGTGCCAGCAGCCAATTACCCCTACACACTGAAGCTTTCTTT	CASSQLPLHTEAFF
TRBJ1-4	TRBV5-1	NA	few	TGCGCCAGCAGCTCCGACCCGGGAGAAAAACTGTTTTTT	CASSSDPGEKLFF
TRBJ1-3	TRBV2	NA	many	TGTGCCAGCAGCCAGACAGTCGGAAACACCATATATTTT	CASSQTVGNTIYF
TRBJ2-1	TRBV4-3	NA	NA	TGCGCCAGCAGCCAAGATTCGGACTTCCCTCAGTTCTTC	CASSQDSDFPQFF
TRBJ1-1	TRBV12-3/TRBV12-4	NA	few	TGTGCCAGCAGTTTCCTGAACACAGGTAACACTGAAGCTTTCTTT	CASSFLNTGNTEAFF
TRBJ2-7	TRBV7-2	NA	many	TGTGCCAGCAGCTTAGTAGACGAGCAGTACTTC	CASSLVDEQYF
TRBJ1-1	TRBV29-1	TRBD1	many	TGCAGCGTTGATAAAGGGGCAGGGGGCATCACTGAAGCTTTCTTT	CSVDKGAGGITEAFF